A selection of T cell receptor beta chains follows, all from one sample in a study of shared clonotypes between healthy human individuals. Produced via immunoSEQ multiplex PCR; TCRdb's table is partial and in-frame only. This table holds 1.5 million to 2.5 million clones, 85% to 95% found once. The sequencing input was naive CD8+ T cells sorted from blood. All receptors derive from a man aged 18 to 29 in good health. The CDR3 runs from the conserved cysteine through the conserved F or W. The D gene is left open where the match is weak. The size of a clone is reported for some rows only, either as once, few or many, or as a class for expanded clones.

TRBV7-8	-	TRBJ2-1	TRBD1	TGTGCCAGCAGCCCCAGGGACAGGAGCTATGAGCAGTTCTTC	CASSPRDRSYEQFF
TRBV19	-	TRBJ2-7	-	TGTGCCAGTAGTACTGGAGGGGGGGGCGTGGACGAGCAGTACTTC	CASSTGGGGVDEQYF
TRBV7-9	-	TRBJ2-3	TRBD2	TGTGCCAGCAGCCAGGCGGGGGAAGGCACAGATACGCAGTATTTT	CASSQAGEGTDTQYF
TRBV9	-	TRBJ1-2	TRBD1	TGTGCCAGCAGCGTACAGCCAGGACAGGGGAAGCCATCACTCGATGGCTATGGCTACACCTTC	CASSVQPGQGKPSLDGYGYTF
TRBV10-3	once	TRBJ2-7	TRBD1	TGTGCCATCAGTGAGGACAGGGGGCGCCCACACGAGCAGTACTTC	CAISEDRGRPHEQYF
TRBV2	-	TRBJ2-7	TRBD2	TGTGCCAGCAGGGTTAGCGGGATTCACGAGCAGTACTTC	CASRVSGIHEQYF
TRBV30	-	TRBJ2-3	-	TGTGCCTGGAGTTTAGACACAGATACGCAGTATTTT	CAWSLDTDTQYF
TRBV30	-	TRBJ2-7	-	TGTGCCTGGAGTGAGGCCTACGAGCAGTACTTC	CAWSEAYEQYF
TRBV7-2	-	TRBJ2-7	-	TGTGCCAGCAGCTTAGAAAGCCACTCCTACGAGCAGTACTTC	CASSLESHSYEQYF
TRBV5-6	-	TRBJ2-1	-	TGTGCCAGCAGCTGGGGGATAGTAGCCTACAATGAGCAGTTCTTC	CASSWGIVAYNEQFF
TRBV6-1	-	TRBJ2-7	-	TGTGCCAGCAGGGAAGAAACCTACGAGCAGTACTTC	CASREETYEQYF
TRBV6-6	-	TRBJ2-6	TRBD1	TGTGCCAGCAGTTACCCGGACAGGGTGGACGTCCTGACTTTC	CASSYPDRVDVLTF
TRBV4-1	-	TRBJ2-3	-	TGCGCCAGCAGCCAAGATCTTTATGGTTCCCTAGGGGATACGCAGTATTTT	CASSQDLYGSLGDTQYF
TRBV4-1	-	TRBJ2-1	-	TGCGCCAGCAGCGGGGACTTGAGCTCCTACAATGAGCAGTTCTTC	CASSGDLSSYNEQFF
TRBV29-1	-	TRBJ2-7	-	TGCAGCGTTTTGAGGCGGGGTTCCTACGAGCAGTACTTC	CSVLRRGSYEQYF
TRBV6-5	-	TRBJ2-5	-	TGTGCCAGCAGTCCCTCCAGAGGGGTCTTGGAGACCCAGTACTTC	CASSPSRGVLETQYF
TRBV27	-	TRBJ1-6	-	TGTGCCAGCAGTCTCACAGGGTCTAATTCACCCCTCCACTTT	CASSLTGSNSPLHF
TRBV9	-	TRBJ1-2	TRBD1	TGTGCCAGCAGCGCCTCGGACAGGGTCCACTTC	CASSASDRVHF
TRBV4-1	-	TRBJ1-1	-	TGCGCCAGCAGCCAAGATAGGGGGGGCGGGACTGAAGCTTTCTTT	CASSQDRGGGTEAFF
TRBV4-3	-	TRBJ2-5	-	TGCGCCAGCAGCCAAGATAACTTGAGGTACCAAGAGACCCAGTACTTC	CASSQDNLRYQETQYF
TRBV5-1	-	TRBJ1-1	TRBD1	TGCGCCAGCAGCTTGGGGGACAGAGAGCCTGAAGCTTTCTTT	CASSLGDREPEAFF
TRBV6-5	few	TRBJ1-2	TRBD1	TGTGCCAGCAGTTCTACGGATCAGGGGGCTAGAGGCTACACCTTC	CASSSTDQGARGYTF
TRBV15	-	TRBJ2-5	-	TGTGCCACCAGCGGGGAGCTGGAGACCCAGTACTTC	CATSGELETQYF